The clone carrying this TCR beta chain was seen repeatedly, ten times or more. Its specificity is unknown. Germline loops: CDR1 MNHEY, CDR2 SVGEGT. The ends were cut back, 6 bases at V and 0 bases at J, with 15 bases in the middle. This CDR3 spans 17 amino acids. TCR beta CDR3 region amplification was performed from RNA transcripts. With the HTBI primer set, the TCR CDR3 went through a first round of RT-PCR. TCRdb redid the calling of the multiplex PCR reads with MiXCR, one entry per CDR3 protein. The table records about 290,000 distinct CDR3 sequences, 10% to 15% of them present only once. The sample belongs to a study of T cells in Graves' hyperthyroidism and ophthalmopathy. The study's findings and limits: Most clonotypes expanded in the thyroid (above 0.001) were also present in blood. Model-based prediction identified ophthalmopathy a median about 7 months prior to its onset. Stable hyperthyroidism was told apart from ophthalmopathy by a model built on 13 V-J features.

The specimen was blood. The sequence came from a woman under 40 with Graves' hyperthyroidism that later progressed to Graves' ophthalmopathy. The chain is built from TRBV6-2 or TRBV6-3 and TRBJ2-6; a possible D gene is TRBD1 (6 bases). CDR3 sequence reads: CASSPTGHLSGANVLTF. The CDR3 DNA sequence: TGTGCCAGCAGCCCCACGGGACATCTCTCTGGGGCCAACGTCCTGACTTTC.